The entry below describes one TCR beta chain. With 4 bases clipped from V and 5 bases from J, the junction kept 3 bases outside the gene matches. The CDR3 has 13 amino acids. Germline V lookup: CDR1 MNHEY, CDR2 SVGEGT. The sample comes from a study of blood T cell repertoires in COVID-19. Study-level background: The study drew acute and convalescent COVID-19 samples from the United States, Italy and Spain.

Recruits, aged roughly 18 to 100 years, lived in 24 US areas. Categorization into cohorts depended on clinical history that participants reported. Original processing notes: Estimation of nucleated cell counts relied on the amplification of reference gene primers. Only in-frame clones appear in the TCRdb table, and some are missing; sequencing was by immunoSEQ multiplex PCR. The V and J calls and clone size were taken over from that table, and D and trimming were inferred from the DNA. The sample carries about 440,000 clones, approximately 90% recorded once. This chain connects TRBV6-2 or TRBV6-3 to TRBJ1-2, with TRBD1 identical over 8 bases. This sequence was found in a young woman with acute COVID-19. The material sequenced was PBMCs or T cells enriched from blood (not recorded which). CDR3 residues: CASSSRTGYGYTF. DNA of the CDR3: TGTGCCAGCAGTTCAAGGACAGGGTATGGCTACACCTTC.